This TCR beta chain was identified during a study of blood T cell repertoires in COVID-19. On the study more broadly: PBMCs, B-cell-depleted T cells, or T cells were the source of the cDNA or gDNA that made up the material.

In the original workflow: Estimation of nucleated cell counts relied on the amplification of reference gene primers. Method: immunoSEQ multiplex PCR; TCRdb's copy keeps in-frame clones and lacks some. That table furnishes V, J and clone size, whereas the DNA furnished D and trimming. The table has roughly 24,000 clones, roughly 84% seen once. What was sequenced was peripheral blood. This clonotype originated in a man aged 70-80 years with acute or convalescent COVID-19.

CDR3: CAWSVELLRYSTDTQYF. The CDR3 DNA follows: TGTGCCTGGAGTGTAGAGTTGCTGAGATACAGCACAGATACGCAGTATTTT. The gene calls are TRBV30 and TRBJ2-3; D is ambiguous. This CDR3 has 17 amino acids. Trimming stripped 0 bases from V and 0 bases from J, with 16 bases between. Per germline, CDR1 GTSNPN and CDR2 SVGIG (reference sequence).